This T cell receptor beta chain was obtained from a study of blood T cell repertoires in COVID-19. The protocol was immunoSEQ multiplex PCR, while the TCRdb copy is restricted to in-frame clones and leaves out a portion. The sample shows fewer than 500,000 clones, around 87% of them seen only once. Participants were placed into cohorts based on the clinical history they reported. Recovered Cohort 3 donors showed two negative PCRs, clearance, or symptom resolution. CDR3 length: 14 amino acids. The V and J ends lost 4 bases and 5 bases respectively, with 15 bases between them. Looked up from germline, CDR1 is SGHNT and CDR2 is YYREEE (reference sequence).

This receptor was taken from a man aged 25-45 years who had recovered from COVID-19. The material sequenced was PBMCs or T cells enriched from blood (not recorded which). The chain couples TRBV5-4 to TRBJ1-2; possible D gene TRBD1, 5 bases. The CDR3 region is CASSPPGDKYGYTF. CDR3 coding DNA: TGTGCCAGCAGCCCCCCGGGGGATAAATATGGCTACACCTTC.